This TCR beta chain was found in a study of vaccination effects on CD4 cells after COVID-19. The protocol was immunoSEQ multiplex PCR, while the TCRdb copy is restricted to in-frame clones and leaves out a portion. This table holds some 69,000 clones, 74% found once. After removal of 1 base from V and 1 base from J, the junction contained 0 bases not matched to a gene. The CDR3 is 15 amino acids. Germline V CDR1 and CDR2: LGHNA, YNFKEQ. ViraFEST expansion of antigen-specific CD4+ T cells with viral peptide pools preceded sequencing. CD4+ T cells were isolated after less than 12 days of culture. It was two doses of either the BNT162b2 or mRNA-1273 vaccine that participants received. Cultures got half-medium changes with IL-2 on days 3 and 7. Regarding the study as a whole: The authors studied few convalescent patients and collected no early post-infection timepoints. Just 1 of 255 vaccine-induced clones in healthy recipients was cross-reactive.

A remark on this clone: The antigen is not known.

Sequencing used CD4+ T cells from PBMCs cultured with HCoV-229E spike peptides, obtained after COVID-19 vaccination. The chain employs TRBV4-2 and TRBJ2-5; 10 bases are a match to TRBD1. This clonotype was obtained from a human donor who received a COVID-19 vaccine. CDR3 residues: CASSQGDRGQETQYF. The CDR3, as DNA: TGTGCCAGCAGCCAAGGGGACAGGGGCCAAGAGACCCAGTACTTC.